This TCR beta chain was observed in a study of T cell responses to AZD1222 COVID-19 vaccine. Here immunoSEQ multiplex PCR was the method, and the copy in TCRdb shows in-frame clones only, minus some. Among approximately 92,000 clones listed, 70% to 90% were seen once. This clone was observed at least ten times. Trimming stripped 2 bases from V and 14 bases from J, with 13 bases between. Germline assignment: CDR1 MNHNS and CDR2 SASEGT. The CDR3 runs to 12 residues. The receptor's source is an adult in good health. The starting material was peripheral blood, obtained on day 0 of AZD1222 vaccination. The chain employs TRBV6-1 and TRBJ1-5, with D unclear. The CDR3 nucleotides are TGTGCCAGCAGTGAATTTCCCTCGCAAGAGCATTTT. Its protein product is CASSEFPSQEHF.